This T cell receptor beta chain was recovered during a study of T-cell reconstitution after alpha-beta-depleted transplantation in children listed by TCRdb under 2016. General notes on the study: Using TCR repertoire profiling, the study quantitatively followed how T-cell immune reconstitution unfolded in children after TCRalphabeta/CD19-depleted allogeneic hematopoietic cell transplantation.

To prepare the library, PCR was applied. The sequencer listed for this sample is Illumina HiSeq 2500. Molecular barcoding was employed in the preparation of TCR libraries, with unique molecular identifiers being used to normalize TCRbeta repertoire quantification. TCRdb reprocessed the public reads (quality trimming at Q25 with fastp, clone calling with MiXCR) and kept in-frame beta chains. Rows with a matching CDR3 protein are joined into one entry that keeps the most common DNA and genes. For this sample there are hundreds of thousands of distinct CDR3 sequences; roughly 17% appear just once. Together, the top ten hold approximately 1% of the sample. Reading from cysteine to phenylalanine, the CDR3 counts 16 amino acids. Solely the CDR3 DNA is kept, with 48 bases framed from the first base. V lost 0 bases and J lost 2 bases; the stretch between them is 13 bases long. The germline V gene gives CDR1 as SGHTA and CDR2 as FQGNSA.

Notes on this clonotype: Its target antigen remains unknown. No much larger clone is present one base from it, and per-base qualities are unavailable.

This chain is built from TRBV7-2 and TRBJ2-5; too little of a D gene remains to name it. The input for sequencing was PBMCs from the stem cell graft donor, taken from the stem cell graft. This TCR came from a human donor who donated a stem cell graft to a child with acute myeloid leukemia. The bases read TGTGCCAGCAGCTTAGCCGGTTTAGCCACTCAAGAGACCCAGTACTTC. It translates as CASSLAGLATQETQYF.